This T cell receptor beta chain was obtained from a study of blood T cells in healthy people across ages. General observations from the study: Unsorted PBMCs prevented conclusive naive versus antigen-experienced comparison. There was no known CMV status for donors, so expanded clonotype changes were possibly confounded.

Individuals who donated were healthy Caucasians from Russia aged about 6 to 100. A second PCR, run for about 7 to 11 cycles, used a sample-barcoded 5' primer plus a J-beta primer mix. One entry per CDR3 protein, called by TCRdb with MiXCR from the 5' RACE reads. The sample consists of about 1.5 million distinct CDR3 sequences, 40% to 45% of them appearing once. The germline V gene encodes CDR1 LGHNA and CDR2 YNFKEQ. The CDR3 totals 16 residues. In the case of this clonotype: Its specificity is unknown.

Material: blood. The clonotype was recovered from a woman younger than 30 in good health. This chain links TRBV4-2 with TRBJ2-1; either TRBD1 or TRBD2 may fit D (5 bases each). The assigned J gene may be wrong: the sequence end matches TRBJ2-7 better. The CDR3 DNA is TGTGCCAGCAGCCAAGGATGGGACCCGTCCTACAATGAGCAGTACTTC. Translated: CASSQGWDPSYNEQYF.